These 10 T cell receptor beta chains share one sample of origin, sequenced in a study of blood T cell repertoires in COVID-19. TCRdb's copy holds only in-frame clones and misses some; the assay was immunoSEQ multiplex PCR. The sample shows 260,000 or so clones, around 82% of them seen only once. The sequencing sample was made of peripheral blood. The receptor set was obtained from a man aged 80 or over with acute or convalescent COVID-19.

This clone appeared a few times. The chain uses TRBV10-3 and TRBJ1-4, with D possibly matching TRBD1 (5 bases). This CDR3 has 13 residues. Germline V lookup: CDR1 ENHRY, CDR2 SYGVKD. Trimming took off 7 bases at V and 5 bases at J, with 11 bases between the two ends. CDR3 DNA: TGTGCCATCACCAACAGGATGAATGAAAAACTGTTTTTT. It yields the protein CAITNRMNEKLFF.

This chain joins TRBV7-2 and TRBJ2-1; 11 nucleotides align to TRBD2. Germline V gene data show CDR1 as SGHTA and CDR2 as FQGNSA. V was pared by 6 bases and J by 7 bases, with 8 bases of the junction left unmatched. The CDR3 is made up of 15 amino acids. The CDR3 spells CASSFSGRVGNEQFF. In DNA, the CDR3 is TGTGCCAGCAGTTTTAGCGGGAGGGTAGGAAATGAGCAGTTCTTC.

This clone was observed a few times. The J gene is TRBJ2-7, the V gene TRBV4-1, with D perhaps TRBD1 (6 bases). The germline CDR1 and CDR2 sequences are MGHRA and YSYEKL. This CDR3 contains 15 residues. V lost 1 base and J 0 bases, leaving 10 bases between the germline ends. CDR3 sequence (DNA): TGCGCCAGCAGCCAAGGACAGGTGAGCTCCTACGAGCAGTACTTC. It encodes CASSQGQVSSYEQYF.

The CDR3 bases are TGTGCCAGCAGCCAAGCTAGCGGGAGAAACTACGAGCAGTACTTC. Protein: CASSQASGRNYEQYF. The rearrangement links TRBV3-1 (or the pseudogene TRBV3-2) to TRBJ2-7; TRBD2 matches 10 bases. CDR1 and CDR2 (germline): LGHDT, YNNKEL (reference sequence). J was trimmed by 3 bases and V by 1 base; bases with no gene match: 3. The CDR3 has 15 amino acids.

This chain links TRBV19 with TRBJ2-6; D is unresolved. This CDR3 is 17 amino acids long. In germline, CDR1 is LNHDA, CDR2 SQIVND (reference sequence). Trimming shortened V by 5 bases and J by 0 bases, and 14 bases separated the two germline ends. The CDR3 DNA follows: TGTGCCAGTAGTCCCCTAACTCTCCGCTCTGGGGCCAACGTCCTGACTTTC. It translates to CASSPLTLRSGANVLTF.

V and J are TRBV5-1 and TRBJ2-7, with a tentative D call TRBD1 (6 bases). The V gene lost 4 bases and the J gene lost 3 bases, with 11 bases spanning the gap. The germline V gene has CDR1 SGHRS and CDR2 YFSETQ. CDR3 length: 13 residues. The CDR3 loop is CASSEQGLYEQYF. The CDR3 region has the DNA TGCGCCAGCAGCGAACAGGGTCTCTACGAGCAGTACTTC.

The rearrangement links TRBV2 to TRBJ2-2; a weak D match, TRBD1 (6 bases). CDR1 and CDR2 (germline): SNHLY, FYNNEI. This CDR3 region has 15 residues. Trimming stripped 9 bases from V and 2 bases from J, with 16 bases between. The CDR3 spells CASVPRTANTGELFF. The CDR3 bases are TGTGCCAGTGTCCCGCGGACAGCAAACACCGGGGAGCTGTTTTTT. The full variable domain, in which reference TRBV2 and TRBJ2-2 provide the parts outside the CDR3, is EPEVTQTPSHQVTQMGQEVILRCVPISNHLYFYWYRQILGQKVEFLVSFYNNEISEKSEIFDDQFSVERPDGSNFTLKIRSTKLEDSAMYFCASVPRTANTGELFFGEGSRLTVL.

The V gene is TRBV6-6, the J gene TRBJ2-1, with TRBD1 matching 9 bases. This CDR3 contains 15 residues. The V gene's germline CDR1 is MNHNY and CDR2 SVGAGI (reference sequence). Trimming took 6 bases from V and 1 from J; bases not matched to a gene: 4. The CDR3 loop reads CASRSGTGSYNEQFF. For the CDR3, the DNA is TGTGCCAGCAGATCCGGGACAGGGTCCTACAATGAGCAGTTCTTC.

The chain joins TRBV30 to TRBJ2-3; 7 bases are a match to TRBD2. Looked up from germline, CDR1 is GTSNPN and CDR2 is SVGIG (reference sequence). J was trimmed by 4 bases and V by 5 bases; bases with no gene match: 3. The CDR3 covers 12 residues. The CDR3 here is CAWGDYADTQYF. The DNA for the CDR3 is TGTGCCTGGGGGGACTATGCAGATACGCAGTATTTT.

The chain employs TRBV24-1 and TRBJ2-2, with 8 bases lining up with TRBD1. The CDR3 length is 17 residues. Germline trimming cut 4 bases from V and 0 bases from J; bases unmatched to any gene: 6. Per the germline V gene, CDR1 is KGHDR and CDR2 is SFDVKD. This chain's CDR3 is CATSDPGTGTNTGELFF. The CDR3 DNA follows: TGTGCCACCAGTGACCCCGGGACAGGCACGAACACCGGGGAGCTGTTTTTT.